Below are 19 T cell receptor beta chains sequenced from a single sample in a study of lung T cells in sarcoidosis with Löfgren's syndrome. Each CDR3 protein is one row after TCRdb ran MiXCR on the reads. The data contain 15,000 to 25,000 distinct CDR3 sequences, less than 25% of them singletons. The sequenced material came from CD4+ T cells from PBMCs. The source of these receptors is a human donor with sarcoidosis (Löfgren's syndrome or another form), or a control subject (not recorded which).

This clonotype has at least ten counts. The gene calls are TRBV15 and TRBJ2-2; D perhaps matches TRBD1 (6 bases). From germline, CDR1 is LNHNV and CDR2 YYDKDF (reference sequence). V dropped 3 bases and J dropped 1 base, with 12 bases sitting between them. This CDR3 comprises 16 residues. This chain's CDR3 is CATSSPGHRNTGELFF. The CDR3 bases are TGTGCCACCAGCAGTCCGGGACACCGGAACACCGGGGAGCTGTTTTTT.

This clonotype is medium-sized in the sample. The chain couples TRBV20-1 to TRBJ2-7; D is perhaps TRBD1 (6 bases). In germline, CDR1 is DFQATT, CDR2 SNEGSKA (reference sequence). V was shortened by 6 bases and J by 6 bases, with 24 bases between the two germline ends. The CDR3 loop spans 15 amino acids. For the CDR3, the DNA is TGCAGTGCGCAGCTTCTTAACGCTCAACAGGGCGAGCAGTACTTC. Encoded protein: CSAQLLNAQQGEQYF.

This clonotype was seen a handful of times. The J gene is TRBJ2-3, the V gene TRBV29-1; 8 nucleotides align to TRBD2. V lost 5 bases and J lost 1; bases outside the gene matches: 14. Germline V lookup: CDR1 SQVTM, CDR2 ANQGSEA. CDR3 size: 17 residues. The CDR3 protein is CSVPPRLAPLGTDTQYF. As DNA, the CDR3 is TGCAGCGTTCCACCTAGACTAGCGCCCCTTGGCACAGATACGCAGTATTTT.

This clonotype occurred many times. The chain uses TRBV12-3 or TRBV12-4 and TRBJ1-2, with unresolved D. Trimming left V 4 bases short and J 2 bases short, with 14 bases between. The CDR3 has 15 amino acids. The CDR3: CASSSREKRNYGYTF. DNA for the CDR3: TGTGCCAGCAGTTCTCGGGAAAAGAGGAACTATGGCTACACCTTC.

This clonotype was picked up a small number of times. The CDR3 does not end in the conserved phenylalanine or tryptophan, so this is likely a read error. The chain recombines TRBV20-1 with TRBJ2-5; D uncertain. The V gene's germline CDR1 is DFQATT and CDR2 SNEGSKA (reference sequence). The CDR3 totals 14 residues. The CDR3 DNA reads as TGCAGCGCTTCACGTATGGATAGGCAAGAGACCCAGTACTCC. It codes for CSASRMDRQETQYS.

The rearrangement links TRBV30 to TRBJ1-5; TRBD1 aligns across 8 bases. Trimming cost V 0 bases and J 11 bases; bases outside gene matches: 6. CDR3 length: 13 residues. CDR1 is GTSNPN, CDR2 SVGIG, per germline (reference sequence). CDR3 residues: CAWSVQGGQSQHF. CDR3 coding DNA: TGTGCCTGGAGTGTACAGGGGGGACAGTCCCAGCATTTT.

For this clonotype: A read error may account for a junction end that differs from germline. This sequence joins TRBV20-1 and TRBJ2-7; D possibly uses TRBD1 or TRBD2 (5 bases each). The V gene's germline CDR1 is DFQATT and CDR2 SNEGSKA (reference sequence). This CDR3 comprises 14 residues. The CDR3 sequence: CSADRDRGTYEQCF. For the CDR3, the DNA is TGCAGTGCTGACCGGGATAGGGGAACCTACGAGCAGTGCTTC.

Note on this clonotype: A junction end diverges from the germline sequence, so it may reflect a read error. V gene TRBV7-2 combines with J gene TRBJ1-1; D remains unclear. Germline CDR1 reads SGHTA; CDR2 reads FQGNSA. The CDR3 has 14 residues. CDR3 region: CACSLGRVNTEAFF. The CDR3, as DNA: TGTGCCTGCAGCTTAGGCCGGGTGAACACCGAAGCTTTCTTT.

With respect to this clonotype: A read error may explain this, as a much larger clone is one base away. This chain links TRBV10-3 with TRBJ2-5; the D is unclear. The germline V gene has CDR1 ENHRY and CDR2 SYGVKD. CDR3 length: 11 residues. This CDR3 is CAIKSQKTQYF. Written as DNA, the CDR3 is TGTGCCATCAAATCCCAAAAGACCCAGTACTTC.

This clonotype was detected ten times or more. V gene TRBV10-3 combines with J gene TRBJ1-2; D is uncertain. Germline V gene data show CDR1 as ENHRY and CDR2 as SYGVKD. The germline V and J ends were trimmed by 9 bases and 3 bases, with 17 bases remaining between them. The CDR3 has 14 residues. The CDR3 nucleotides read TGTGCCATATCCCTCGCTGGAGAAGACTATGGCTACACCTTC. This translates into CAISLAGEDYGYTF.

This clonotype was recorded many times. The rearrangement joins TRBV27 to TRBJ2-3, with D possibly matching TRBD2 (6 bases). Trimming shortened V by 1 base and J by 0 bases, and 11 bases separated the two germline ends. CDR3 length equals 16 residues. From germline, CDR1 is MNHEY and CDR2 SMNVEV (reference sequence). CDR3 nucleotides: TGTGCCAGCAGTTTATACTGGGACTCTAGCACAGATACGCAGTATTTT. It translates to CASSLYWDSSTDTQYF.

This clonotype was found once. The junction does not match germline at one end; this may be a read error. The chain has TRBV11-2 and TRBJ2-1; weak D call: TRBD2 (5 bases). The CDR3 consists of 15 residues. The germline V gene has CDR1 SGHAT and CDR2 FQNNGV. The CDR3 reads CASSSGGPNYNEQLF. The CDR3 region has the DNA TGTGCCAGCAGCTCAGGCGGGCCGAATTACAATGAGCAGCTCTTC.

This clonotype has a count of ten or more. The chain has TRBV12-3 or TRBV12-4 and TRBJ2-1; 7 bases are shared with TRBD2. Trimming at V came to 1 base and at J to 5 bases, leaving 14 bases not matched to a gene. The CDR3 loop spans 18 amino acids. CDR3 sequence: CASSLGPGLPRLNNEQFF. The CDR3 DNA sequence: TGTGCCAGCAGTTTAGGCCCGGGACTACCGCGATTAAACAATGAGCAGTTCTTC.

As to this clonotype: Its ends do not fully match the called genes, so a read error is possible. The chain has TRBV7-9 and TRBJ1-1, with unresolved D. CDR3 length: 15 residues. Germline assignment: CDR1 SEHNR and CDR2 FQNEAQ (reference sequence). The CDR3, as DNA: TGTGCCAGCAGCGGCTCTGGGCAGCCCCACACTGAATCTTTCTTT. Translated: CASSGSGQPHTESFF.

This clonotype showed up just a few times. A much larger clone sits a single nucleotide away, making a read error possible. The V call is TRBV12-3 or TRBV12-4, the J call TRBJ2-3, with a possible D match to TRBD1 (6 bases). This CDR3 spans 17 amino acids. Deletions cut 5 bases from V and 5 bases from J, with 23 bases between. The CDR3 DNA reads TGTGCCAGCAGTCCGCCGTCCATTGTACAGGGTAGAGATACGCAGTATTTT. Encoded protein: CASSPPSIVQGRDTQYF.

This clonotype has a count of ten or more. The CDR3 loop reads CASSDQGFAEAFF. The DNA of the CDR3 is TGTGCCAGCAGCGACCAGGGTTTCGCTGAAGCTTTCTTT. The chain employs TRBV5-4 and TRBJ1-1; TRBD1 is a possible D gene (5 bases). This CDR3 comprises 13 residues. CDR1 SGHNT and CDR2 YYREEE come from the germline V gene (reference sequence). Trimming took 4 bases from V and 6 from J, leaving 13 bases between them.

With regard to this clonotype: One junction end does not reproduce the germline sequence, and a read error may be involved. CDR3 residues: CASSLDGLAGPLGQHF. CDR3 DNA: TGTGCCAGCAGCTTAGATGGACTAGCGGGACCCCTTGGGCAGCACTTC. The chain carries TRBV7-2 and TRBJ2-7, with TRBD2 identical over 12 bases. The CDR3 covers 16 residues. Germline V CDR1 and CDR2: SGHTA, FQGNSA.

This clonotype has ten or more counts. This rearrangement joins TRBV5-1 to TRBJ2-1; 9 nucleotides align to TRBD2. The V gene end was trimmed by 0 bases and the J gene end by 10 bases; junction bases not matched to a gene: 11. Germline CDR1 reads SGHRS; CDR2 reads YFSETQ. The CDR3 has 16 amino acids. The CDR3 here is CASSLGLAGSLKEQFF. The CDR3 bases are TGCGCCAGCAGCTTGGGGCTAGCGGGATCCTTAAAGGAGCAGTTCTTC.

This clonotype is classed as medium-sized (0.01 to 0.1%). The J gene is TRBJ2-7, the V gene TRBV20-1; TRBD2 is a possible D gene (6 bases). The CDR3 totals 13 residues. V shed 4 bases and J shed 4 bases, with 14 bases lying between them. CDR1 DFQATT and CDR2 SNEGSKA come from the germline V gene (reference sequence). CDR3 in amino acids: CSATPHGLYEQYF. CDR3 in DNA: TGCAGTGCTACCCCGCACGGACTATACGAGCAGTACTTC.